These 5 T cell receptor beta chains share one sample of origin, sequenced in a study of T cells after yellow fever vaccination. MiXCR, run by TCRdb on the 5' RACE reads, gives a single entry per CDR3 protein. Of roughly 340,000 distinct CDR3 sequences listed, approximately 4% are singletons. Sample: PBMCs, taken 5 days after the yellow fever booster vaccination. The receptors were sampled from a young man who received the YFV17D yellow fever vaccine.

The chain employs TRBV4-1 and TRBJ2-4; 8 bases line up with TRBD2. J gave up 0 bases and V 3 bases, and 7 bases lay outside the gene matches. CDR3 length: 17 amino acids. In germline, CDR1 is MGHRA, CDR2 YSYEKL. The CDR3 spells CASSQPAGALAKNIQYF. Here the CDR3 DNA reads TGCGCCAGCAGCCAGCCAGCGGGGGCCCTAGCCAAAAACATTCAGTACTTC.

CDR3 nucleotide sequence: TGCGCCAGCAGCCCCTTACTAGGGCGGGAGACCCAGTACTTC. Its protein product is CASSPLLGRETQYF. The genes are TRBV5-1 and TRBJ2-5; D is possibly TRBD2 (5 bases). The CDR3 has 14 amino acids. CDR1 is SGHRS, CDR2 YFSETQ, per germline. V shed 4 bases and J shed 5 bases, with 15 bases lying between them.

This clonotype was seen a handful of times. Germline and junction disagree at one end, which may indicate a read error. The gene calls are TRBV11-2 and TRBJ2-7; D may be TRBD2 (6 bases). The V gene's germline CDR1 is SGHAT and CDR2 FQNNGV. The CDR3 loop spans 18 amino acids. CDR3 residues: CASTLTRDVALKSYEQYF. The CDR3, as DNA: TGTGCCAGCACCTTAACGCGGGACGTAGCTCTGAAATCCTACGAGCAGTACTTC.

A few counts support this clonotype. V gene TRBV7-3 combines with J gene TRBJ1-2; D ambiguous. The CDR3 is 14 residues long. Looked up from germline, CDR1 is SGHTA and CDR2 is FQGTGA. V shed 3 bases and J shed 8 bases, with 16 bases lying between them. CDR3 nucleotides: TGTGCCAGCAGCTTTCCTGGCCTGCTAGGCGGCTACACCTTC. It translates to CASSFPGLLGGYTF.

This clonotype was detected only a few times. The CDR3: CASSRDRGPTLRYEQYF. CDR3 bases: TGTGCCAGCAGCCGGGACAGGGGGCCTACCCTCCGCTACGAGCAGTACTTC. V and J are TRBV6-2 or TRBV6-3 and TRBJ2-7; TRBD1 agrees at 12 bases. V shed 6 bases and J 3 bases; nucleotides not matched to a gene: 12. There are 17 residues in the CDR3. Germline V gives CDR1 MNHEY, CDR2 SVGEGT.